Listed below are T cell receptor beta chains from one sample, sequenced in a study of blood T cells in healthy people across ages. In TCRdb, the 5' RACE reads were re-called with MiXCR into one record per CDR3 protein. This table has roughly 1 million distinct CDR3 sequences, about 25% appearing once. In addition, the sample was reused for a study of T cells of mothers and their children.

Sequenced sample: blood. All receptors derive from a girl aged 2 to 10 in good health. Both conserved end residues are part of each CDR3. The order of the fields is CDR3 DNA, CDR3 protein, CDR3 length, V gene, clone size, D gene, J gene. D genes are given only for firm matches. Rows may omit the clone size; those that give it use once, few, many or a size class.

CDR3 DNA: TGTGCCAGCAGCTTAGGCCTCTCTTTCTCCAGGCGAGATGGCTACACCTTC; CDR3 protein: CASSLGLSFSRRDGYTF; CDR3 length: 17; V gene: TRBV11-2; clone size: -; D gene: -; J gene: TRBJ1-2
CDR3 DNA: TGCAGTGCTACCTCCAGAGCTGGGGCCAACGTCCTGACTTTC; CDR3 protein: CSATSRAGANVLTF; CDR3 length: 14; V gene: TRBV20-1; clone size: few; D gene: -; J gene: TRBJ2-6
CDR3 DNA: TGCAGTGCTAGAGATCCAGTCGGCGTTTCGGGAAATGAGCAGTTCTTC; CDR3 protein: CSARDPVGVSGNEQFF; CDR3 length: 16; V gene: TRBV20-1; clone size: -; D gene: -; J gene: TRBJ2-1
CDR3 DNA: TGCGCCAGCAGCCAACCAGCGGTCTACAATGAGCAGTTCTTC; CDR3 protein: CASSQPAVYNEQFF; CDR3 length: 14; V gene: TRBV4-1; clone size: -; D gene: -; J gene: TRBJ2-1
CDR3 DNA: TGTGCCAGCAGTGAACTAGGCAGGGCGGGATCCTACGAGCAGTACTTC; CDR3 protein: CASSELGRAGSYEQYF; CDR3 length: 16; V gene: TRBV6-1; clone size: few; D gene: -; J gene: TRBJ2-7
CDR3 DNA: TGCGCCAGCAGCCCGAGGGACGGGGTGTTGCGGGAGACCCAGTACTTC; CDR3 protein: CASSPRDGVLRETQYF; CDR3 length: 16; V gene: TRBV4-1; clone size: -; D gene: -; J gene: TRBJ2-5
CDR3 DNA: TGCAGTGCTCATGCTAGCGGCTTCACTTACGAGCAGTACTTC; CDR3 protein: CSAHASGFTYEQYF; CDR3 length: 14; V gene: TRBV20-1; clone size: -; D gene: TRBD2; J gene: TRBJ2-7
CDR3 DNA: TGTGCCAGCAGCCCCCGAGGGACTAACACAGATACGCAGTATTTT; CDR3 protein: CASSPRGTNTDTQYF; CDR3 length: 15; V gene: TRBV9; clone size: -; D gene: TRBD2; J gene: TRBJ2-3
CDR3 DNA: TGTGCCAGCAGTCCCTTGACGACAGAATACACCGGGGAACTGTTTTTT; CDR3 protein: CASSPLTTEYTGELFF; CDR3 length: 16; V gene: TRBV28; clone size: -; D gene: -; J gene: TRBJ2-2
CDR3 DNA: TGCAGTGCTAGGACGGCGACAAAAAGGGGACGCGAGTTCTTC; CDR3 protein: CSARTATKRGREFF; CDR3 length: 14; V gene: TRBV20-1; clone size: -; D gene: -; J gene: TRBJ2-1
CDR3 DNA: TGTGCCACCGGGGGGACCGTTTACTACGAGCAGTACTTC; CDR3 protein: CATGGTVYYEQYF; CDR3 length: 13; V gene: TRBV27; clone size: few; D gene: TRBD2; J gene: TRBJ2-7
CDR3 DNA: TGTGCCAGCAGTTTAAATCCGACAGGGGAGTACGAGCAGTACTTC; CDR3 protein: CASSLNPTGEYEQYF; CDR3 length: 15; V gene: TRBV28; clone size: -; D gene: TRBD1; J gene: TRBJ2-7
CDR3 DNA: TGCAGCGTTGAAAGTGCAGACGATAACCACTACGAGCAGTACTTC; CDR3 protein: CSVESADDNHYEQYF; CDR3 length: 15; V gene: TRBV29-1; clone size: few; D gene: -; J gene: TRBJ2-7
CDR3 DNA: TGTGCCACCCGGGAGACCGAAGAGACCCAGTACTTC; CDR3 protein: CATRETEETQYF; CDR3 length: 12; V gene: TRBV7-9; clone size: few; D gene: -; J gene: TRBJ2-5
CDR3 DNA: TGTGCCAGCAGTCGAGGGAACAGCAATCAGCCCCAGCATTTT; CDR3 protein: CASSRGNSNQPQHF; CDR3 length: 14; V gene: TRBV27; clone size: -; D gene: -; J gene: TRBJ1-5
CDR3 DNA: TGTGCCAGCAGCACAACTGGGGCCCACGAGCAGTACTTC; CDR3 protein: CASSTTGAHEQYF; CDR3 length: 13; V gene: TRBV6-6; clone size: -; D gene: -; J gene: TRBJ2-7
CDR3 DNA: TGCGCCAGCAGCTTCGGCCCCTTCGACTACAATGAGCAGTTCTTC; CDR3 protein: CASSFGPFDYNEQFF; CDR3 length: 15; V gene: TRBV5-1; clone size: -; D gene: -; J gene: TRBJ2-1
CDR3 DNA: TGTGCCACCAGCAGAGATCTAAGGGACGGGGTTGGGGAGACCCAGTACTTC; CDR3 protein: CATSRDLRDGVGETQYF; CDR3 length: 17; V gene: TRBV15; clone size: -; D gene: -; J gene: TRBJ2-5
CDR3 DNA: TGCGCCAGCAGCCCAGTGTATCAGTCGCTGAACACTGAAGCTTTCTTT; CDR3 protein: CASSPVYQSLNTEAFF; CDR3 length: 16; V gene: TRBV4-1; clone size: -; D gene: -; J gene: TRBJ1-1
CDR3 DNA: TGTGCCAGCCGAACCGCGACTAGTTCTCCCCACGAGCAGTACTTC; CDR3 protein: CASRTATSSPHEQYF; CDR3 length: 15; V gene: TRBV2; clone size: few; D gene: -; J gene: TRBJ2-7